Listed here are 16 T cell receptor beta chains from one sample, sequenced in a study of response to subunit inactivated influenza vaccine. TCRdb analysed the RT-PCR reads with MiXCR anew, one entry per CDR3 protein. The sample consists of roughly 790,000 distinct CDR3 sequences, 21% of them appearing once. The material was PBMCs from blood, obtained approximately 5 days after vaccination. The receptors stem from a man aged 45-65 years who received an inactivated influenza vaccine.

J is TRBJ2-3 and V is TRBV10-1; D possibly corresponds to TRBD1 (5 bases). Germline-derived CDR1 and CDR2 are WNHNN and SYGVQD (reference sequence). The CDR3 runs 16 residues. V was shortened by 4 bases and J by 0 bases, with 14 bases between the two germline ends. The DNA for the CDR3 is TGCGCCAGCAGTGGGGGCAGCCAAAAGAGCACAGATACGCAGTATTTT. Its translation: CASSGGSQKSTDTQYF.

In its sample, this clonotype was seen a few times. V and J are TRBV11-2 and TRBJ2-2; a weak D match, TRBD2 (6 bases). Germline CDR1 SGHAT, CDR2 FQNNGV. The CDR3 is made up of 16 amino acids. V was pared by 1 base and J by 3 bases, with 12 bases between. CDR3 coding DNA: TGTGCCAGCAGCTTAGGTCGTCTAGCGTACACCGGGGAGCTGTTTTTT. Amino acid sequence: CASSLGRLAYTGELFF.

This clonotype was detected only a few times. The chain combines TRBV20-1 with TRBJ2-1; 9 positions match TRBD2. The germline V gene encodes CDR1 DFQATT and CDR2 SNEGSKA (reference sequence). This CDR3 is built from 14 residues. The junction had 2 bases not matched to a gene; V was cut back by 5 bases and J by 0 bases. CDR3: CSAVSGGSYNEQFF. The DNA for the CDR3 is TGCAGTGCTGTTAGCGGGGGCTCCTACAATGAGCAGTTCTTC.

The V gene is TRBV5-4, the J gene TRBJ1-1; D is ambiguous. The germline gives CDR1 SGHNT, CDR2 YYREEE (reference sequence). The CDR3 is 13 amino acids. Trimming pared 4 bases from V and 7 bases from J, leaving 14 bases between. In DNA form, the CDR3 reads TGTGCCAGCAGCCCCGGGCTCCTCTGTGAAGCTTTCTTT. Translating it yields CASSPGLLCEAFF.

This clonotype came up many times. The rearrangement joins TRBV10-3 to TRBJ2-7; D not resolved. Germline V gene sequence: CDR1 ENHRY, CDR2 SYGVKD. V dropped 2 bases and J dropped 3 bases, with 5 bases sitting between them. This CDR3 contains 12 residues. The CDR3 DNA is TGTGCCATCAGTGAGGCGAGCTACGAGCAGTACTTC. Its translation is CAISEASYEQYF.

The rearrangement uses TRBV10-2 and TRBJ2-5; D remains ambiguous. This CDR3 contains 12 residues. Trimming removed 7 bases from V and 8 bases from J, with 14 bases in between. Germline CDR1 and CDR2: WSHSY and SAAADI. Here the CDR3 DNA reads TGCGCCAGCACAGAACAGCTATCCACCCAGTACTTC. This gives the protein CASTEQLSTQYF.

The chain couples TRBV7-8 to TRBJ2-7; D not resolved. CDR3 length: 14 residues. The germline V gene has CDR1 SGHVS and CDR2 FQNEAQ. V was clipped by 1 base and J by 3 bases, with 10 bases between them. CDR3 loop: CASSLGASVYEQYF. The CDR3 coding sequence is TGTGCCAGCAGCTTAGGTGCCAGCGTCTACGAGCAGTACTTC.

V usage is TRBV14 and J usage is TRBJ2-1; D is perhaps TRBD1 or TRBD2 (5 bases each). CDR1 SGHDN and CDR2 FVKESK come from the germline V gene. The CDR3 runs 13 residues. Deletions cut 0 bases from V and 11 bases from J, with 11 bases between. CDR3 protein: CASSQDRGTKQFF. CDR3 coding DNA: TGTGCCAGCAGCCAAGATCGAGGGACGAAGCAGTTCTTC.

This clonotype was seen a handful of times. V gene TRBV20-1 combines with J gene TRBJ1-4, with 9 bases fitting TRBD1. The CDR3 runs to 15 residues. Germline lookup yields CDR1 DFQATT and CDR2 SNEGSKA (reference sequence). V lost 4 bases and J lost 2; bases outside the gene matches: 5. The CDR3 is CSATATGGTNEKLFF. Written as DNA, the CDR3 is TGCAGTGCTACTGCGACAGGGGGGACTAATGAAAAACTGTTTTTT.

The CDR3 nucleotides are TGTGCCAGCAGTTTAATTACAGGGTTCACAGATACGCAGTATTTT. This sequence encodes CASSLITGFTDTQYF. The J gene is TRBJ2-3, the V gene TRBV27; D possibly corresponds to TRBD1 (6 bases). Deletions cut 2 bases from V and 2 bases from J, with 11 bases between. Germline values: CDR1 MNHEY, CDR2 SMNVEV (reference sequence). This CDR3 has 15 amino acids.

With regard to this clonotype: Its ends do not fully match the called genes, so a read error is possible. The V and J genes are TRBV10-3 and TRBJ1-5, with D perhaps matching TRBD1 (6 bases). The CDR3 is made up of 13 amino acids. CDR1 ENHRY and CDR2 SYGVKD come from the germline V gene. This CDR3 reads CAITEGEVQPQHF. DNA for the CDR3: TGTGCCATCACTGAGGGGGAAGTTCAGCCCCAGCATTTT.

The V gene is TRBV9, the J gene TRBJ2-2; 11 positions agree with TRBD2. Germline V gene data show CDR1 as SGDLS and CDR2 as YYNGEE. This CDR3 comprises 16 residues. The junction had 4 bases not matched to a gene; V was cut back by 0 bases and J by 6 bases. The CDR3 region has the DNA TGTGCCAGCAGCGTAGATAGCGGGAGGGTTGCCGGGGAGCTGTTTTTT. Translated: CASSVDSGRVAGELFF.

This clonotype was detected only a few times. The chain carries TRBV2 and TRBJ1-5, with 7 bases aligning to TRBD1. In germline, CDR1 is SNHLY, CDR2 FYNNEI. The CDR3 sequence is 15 residues long. The V gene end was trimmed by 6 bases and the J gene end by 1 base; junction bases not matched to a gene: 6. The CDR3 DNA reads TGTGCCAGCAGACAGTACAGGGGAAGCAATCAGCCCCAGCATTTT. Encoded protein: CASRQYRGSNQPQHF.

The chain couples TRBV20-1 to TRBJ2-3; a possible D gene is TRBD2 (5 bases). The germline CDR1 and CDR2 sequences are DFQATT and SNEGSKA (reference sequence). The CDR3 consists of 14 residues. Trimming took 6 bases from V and 3 from J, leaving 16 bases between them. CDR3 DNA: TGCAGTGCCGCCGGCAGCGGATGGACAGATACGCAGTATTTT. It codes for CSAAGSGWTDTQYF.

This clonotype was recorded a few times. The rearrangement uses TRBV18 and TRBJ2-7; the D is unclear. Germline CDR1 reads KGHSH; CDR2 reads LQKENI. Trimming pared 3 bases from V and 5 bases from J, leaving 5 bases between. The CDR3 is 11 amino acids. The CDR3 sequence is CASSPIDEQYF. The CDR3 DNA is TGTGCCAGCTCACCGATTGACGAGCAGTACTTC.

This clonotype was observed a few times. V is TRBV5-1 and J is TRBJ2-1; D is ambiguous. The CDR3 spans 12 residues. Trimming removed 1 base from V and 6 bases from J, with 5 bases in between. Per germline, CDR1 SGHRS and CDR2 YFSETQ. The CDR3 bases are TGCGCCAGCAGCTTGAATACCAATGAGCAGTTCTTC. Translated: CASSLNTNEQFF.